Shown below are 18 T cell receptor beta chains from a single sample sequenced in a study of blood T cells in healthy people across ages. Together with a sample-barcoded 5' primer, a J-beta primer mix was included in a second PCR lasting roughly 6 to 12 cycles. A single record per CDR3 protein comes from TCRdb applying MiXCR to the 5' RACE reads. This repertoire shows about 640,000 distinct CDR3 sequences, approximately 30% found once; its top ten account for approximately 15%. Source material: blood. These receptors were taken from a woman of 80 years or more in good health.

Regarding this clonotype: This may come from a read error, since a much larger clone is one base off. The chain uses TRBV24-1 and TRBJ2-7, with 8 nucleotides matching TRBD1. J was trimmed by 7 bases and V by 6 bases; bases with no gene match: 7. CDR1 KGHDR and CDR2 SFDVKD come from the germline V gene. There are 13 residues in the CDR3. The CDR3 is CATSSDRANEQYF. Here the CDR3 DNA reads TGTGCCACCAGTTCGGACAGGGCCAATGAGCAGTACTTC.

This sequence joins TRBV20-1 and TRBJ2-1; 14 bases are a match to TRBD2. Germline V gene sequence: CDR1 DFQATT, CDR2 SNEGSKA (reference sequence). This CDR3 is 17 amino acids long. The trim removed 0 bases at V and 9 bases at J, leaving 10 bases unmatched. The CDR3 DNA sequence: TGCAGTGCTAGAGATCCCGGGACTAGCGGGAGTGTAGGTGAGCAGTTCTTC. It codes for CSARDPGTSGSVGEQFF.

This clonotype was found many times. The chain recombines TRBV18 with TRBJ2-7, with D unclear. Per the germline V gene, CDR1 is KGHSH and CDR2 is LQKENI. V was pared by 3 bases and J by 6 bases, with 9 bases between. The CDR3 is made up of 12 amino acids. CDR3 in amino acids: CASSPPGPEQYF. In nucleotides, the CDR3 is TGTGCCAGCTCACCTCCCGGTCCCGAGCAGTACTTC.

This clonotype has a single count. A read error may be the cause here, since a much bigger clone is one base away. The chain is built from TRBV6-6 and TRBJ2-3, with 8 bases that match TRBD1. The CDR3 spans 15 residues. In germline, CDR1 is MNHNY, CDR2 SVGAGI (reference sequence). The CDR3 nucleotides read TGTGCCGGCAGTCCTGTAGGACAGGGAGGAGATACGCAGTATTTT. Its protein product is CAGSPVGQGGDTQYF.

This clonotype appeared many times. The chain combines TRBV6-5 with TRBJ2-1, with 13 nucleotides matching TRBD2. The CDR3 has 16 residues. The V segment lost 6 bases and the J segment 4 bases; nucleotides outside the gene matches: 6. Germline-derived CDR1 and CDR2 are MNHEY and SVGAGI. The CDR3, as DNA: TGTGCCAGCAGAGATCCGGGACTAGCGGGGTACAATGAGCAGTTCTTC. Amino acids: CASRDPGLAGYNEQFF.

This clonotype showed up just a few times. This may stem from a read error, because a much larger clone lies one nucleotide away. The J gene is TRBJ1-4, the V gene TRBV25-1, with 8 bases matching TRBD1. Germline CDR1 is MGHDK and CDR2 is SYGVNS. The CDR3 is 13 amino acids. The CDR3 nucleotides read TGTGCCAGCAGGGACAGGGTTGAGGAAAAACGGTTTTTT. The encoded protein is CASRDRVEEKRFF.

To note about this clonotype: Germline and junction disagree at one end, which may indicate a read error. V is TRBV6-1 and J is TRBJ1-5, with 8 bases aligning to TRBD1. There are 13 residues in the CDR3. CDR1 is MNHNS, CDR2 SASEGT, per germline. CDR3 amino acids: CASRMDRAQPRHF. The CDR3 nucleotides are TGTGCCAGCAGAATGGACAGGGCTCAGCCCCGGCATTTT.

This rearrangement joins TRBV20-1 to TRBJ2-7; 7 positions match TRBD1. The V and J ends lost 6 bases and 0 bases, in that order; junction bases with no gene match: 11. The CDR3 covers 15 residues. Germline-derived CDR1 and CDR2 are DFQATT and SNEGSKA (reference sequence). The CDR3 spells CSAKETGSGSYEQYF. CDR3 DNA sequence: TGCAGTGCAAAAGAGACAGGGTCGGGCTCCTACGAGCAGTACTTC.

Note on this clonotype: A much larger clone sits a single nucleotide away, making a read error possible. V usage is TRBV5-1 and J usage is TRBJ2-5; D remains ambiguous. Germline V gene sequence: CDR1 SGHRS, CDR2 YFSETQ. The CDR3 is 13 residues long. This chain's CDR3 is CASSLSQPETRYF. CDR3 sequence (DNA): TGCGCCAGCAGCTTGTCGCAGCCCGAGACCCGGTACTTC.

This clonotype was recorded many times. This chain uses TRBV4-2 with TRBJ2-2; 10 bases fit TRBD1. Germline CDR1 is LGHNA and CDR2 is YNFKEQ. V lost 4 bases and J lost 5; bases outside the gene matches: 10. This CDR3 is built from 17 residues. The CDR3 spells CASSPTSGQGVTGELFF. CDR3 sequence (DNA): TGTGCCAGCAGCCCCACCTCCGGACAGGGGGTGACCGGGGAGCTGTTTTTT.

This clonotype came up many times. This sequence joins TRBV6-1 and TRBJ1-1, with D hard to call. The CDR3 extends over 13 amino acids. The V gene lost 7 bases and the J gene lost 3 bases, with 12 bases spanning the gap. The V gene's germline CDR1 is MNHNS and CDR2 SASEGT. The CDR3 here is CASTPVGDTEAFF. The DNA for the CDR3 is TGTGCCAGCACCCCAGTCGGGGACACTGAAGCTTTCTTT.

The V call is TRBV20-1, the J call TRBJ2-7, with a tentative D call TRBD2 (5 bases). Trimming cost V 0 bases and J 7 bases, with 16 bases left between them. Germline V gene lookup returns CDR1 DFQATT and CDR2 SNEGSKA (reference sequence). This CDR3 is 14 amino acids long. CDR3 bases: TGCAGTGCTAGAGATCCTGGCGGGCGTCGGGAGCAGTACTTC. Its protein is CSARDPGGRREQYF.

The chain combines TRBV5-4 with TRBJ2-3; 7 nucleotides agree with TRBD1. After removal of 5 bases from V and 5 bases from J, the junction contained 5 bases not matched to a gene. This CDR3 region has 13 residues. CDR1 SGHNT and CDR2 YYREEE come from the germline V gene (reference sequence). The CDR3 DNA reads TGTGCCAGCAGACAGGGGATGGGAGATACGCAGTATTTT. Residues: CASRQGMGDTQYF.

The CDR3 loop reads CAGKTGGQRNSPLHF. For the CDR3, the DNA is TGTGCCGGCAAAACAGGGGGACAACGGAATTCACCCCTCCACTTT. The chain couples TRBV6-5 to TRBJ1-6; 8 bases align to TRBD1. This CDR3 has 15 amino acids. Looked up from germline, CDR1 is MNHEY and CDR2 is SVGAGI. V lost 11 bases to trimming and J lost 7 bases; unmatched junction nucleotides: 13.

This clonotype appeared many times. J is TRBJ2-7 and V is TRBV27, with 7 bases identical to TRBD1. The CDR3 has 15 amino acids. Germline V CDR1 and CDR2: MNHEY, SMNVEV (reference sequence). Trimming at V came to 7 bases and at J to 3 bases, leaving 12 bases not matched to a gene. CDR3 bases: TGTGCCAGCAAACAATACCCGGGACAGAGCTACGAGCAGTACTTC. Encoded protein: CASKQYPGQSYEQYF.

This chain links TRBV5-1 with TRBJ1-2; possibly TRBD1 for D (5 bases). This CDR3 has 15 amino acids. The V end lost 0 bases, the J end lost 0 bases, and 9 bases lay between the germline ends. CDR1 and CDR2 from the germline V gene are SGHRS and YFSETQ. CDR3 region: CASSLGMGPNYGYTF. Written as DNA, the CDR3 is TGCGCCAGCAGCTTGGGTATGGGACCTAACTATGGCTACACCTTC.

This rearrangement joins TRBV3-1 to TRBJ1-5; TRBD1 might be the D (6 bases). The CDR3 extends over 15 amino acids. V was clipped by 1 base and J by 7 bases, with 14 bases between them. Germline values: CDR1 LGHDT, CDR2 YNNKEL (reference sequence). CDR3: CASSQAGDARQPQHF. Here the CDR3 DNA reads TGTGCCAGCAGCCAAGCAGGGGATGCGAGACAGCCCCAGCATTTT.

J is TRBJ2-7 and V is TRBV5-5; weak D call: TRBD2 (6 bases). The V gene's germline CDR1 is SGHKS and CDR2 YYEKEE (reference sequence). The CDR3 is made up of 15 amino acids. V lost 0 bases and J lost 3, with 13 bases in between. The CDR3 spells CASSLDGTEDYEQYF. The CDR3 coding sequence is TGTGCCAGCAGCTTGGACGGGACTGAGGACTACGAGCAGTACTTC.